Shown below are 28 T cell receptor beta chains from a single sample sequenced in a study of cytomegalovirus exposure and HLA in healthy donors. The PCR employed 60 Vbeta primers together with 13 Jbeta primers. TCRdb's copy holds only in-frame clones and misses some; the assay was immunoSEQ multiplex PCR. The data contain around 140,000 clones, roughly three quarters of them seen just once; the ten biggest clones take up over 2.5%. The sequenced sample was PBMCs. The receptor source for this set is a female donor in good health and CMV-seronegative.

V usage is TRBV6-6 and J usage is TRBJ1-1; D is possibly TRBD1 (6 bases). The CDR3 runs 13 residues. Germline V gene lookup returns CDR1 MNHNY and CDR2 SVGAGI (reference sequence). The V and J ends lost 5 bases and 8 bases respectively, with 15 bases between them. The CDR3, as DNA: TGTGCCAGCAGTCAACTGCAGGGGCCCGAAGCTTTCTTT. This encodes CASSQLQGPEAFF.

The chain links TRBV6-5 to TRBJ2-7, with D tentatively TRBD1 (6 bases). CDR1 and CDR2 from the germline V gene are MNHEY and SVGAGI. Trimming removed 4 bases at V and 6 bases at J, with 19 bases between. The CDR3 spans 15 residues. The CDR3 sequence: CASSSGQLKMGEQYF. For the CDR3, the DNA is TGTGCCAGCAGTTCCGGACAGCTTAAAATGGGCGAGCAGTACTTC.

The chain combines TRBV7-9 with TRBJ1-5; a weak D match, TRBD1 (5 bases). This CDR3 region has 14 residues. V was shortened by 3 bases and J by 0 bases, with 6 bases between the two germline ends. Germline loops: CDR1 SEHNR, CDR2 FQNEAQ (reference sequence). Here the CDR3 reads CASSFDSSNQPQHF. The CDR3 region has the DNA TGTGCCAGCAGCTTTGACAGTAGCAATCAGCCCCAGCATTTT.

The CDR3 loop reads CASSPGDSYGYTF. The CDR3 bases are TGTGCCAGCAGCCCCGGGGACTCCTATGGCTACACCTTC. The genes are TRBV7-2 and TRBJ1-2, with a tentative D call TRBD1 (5 bases). V lost 5 bases, J lost 4 bases, and 11 bases lay in between. The CDR3 has 13 residues. Germline CDR1 is SGHTA and CDR2 is FQGNSA.

The CDR3: CASSRGVRGPQHF. As DNA, the CDR3 is TGTGCCAGCAGCCGCGGGGTACGGGGGCCCCAGCATTTT. This chain connects TRBV7-2 to TRBJ1-5; D call uncertain. The V end lost 5 bases, the J end lost 9 bases, and 14 bases lay between the germline ends. CDR1 and CDR2 from the germline V gene are SGHTA and FQGNSA. This CDR3 contains 13 residues.

The chain carries TRBV9 and TRBJ2-1; a weak D match, TRBD2 (6 bases). The CDR3 length is 12 residues. The V end was cut by 5 bases, the J end by 12 bases, with 15 bases between. Germline CDR1 SGDLS, CDR2 YYNGEE. In DNA form, the CDR3 reads TGTGCCAGCAGTTACTCCGGGAGCGGGCAGTTCTTC. Translating it yields CASSYSGSGQFF.

This clone came up once. This rearrangement joins TRBV19 to TRBJ2-5; D is ambiguous. V gave up 3 bases and J gave up 5 bases, with 13 bases separating them. CDR3 length: 14 amino acids. Germline assignment: CDR1 LNHDA and CDR2 SQIVND (reference sequence). The CDR3: CASSMRGFEETQYF. In DNA, the CDR3 is TGTGCCAGTAGTATGAGAGGTTTTGAGGAGACCCAGTACTTC.

The J gene is TRBJ1-3, the V gene TRBV4-1; the D is unclear. The germline V gene has CDR1 MGHRA and CDR2 YSYEKL. V lost 0 bases and J 0 bases, leaving 15 bases between the germline ends. The CDR3 extends over 18 amino acids. The CDR3: CASSQEAGQLISGNTIYF. Here the CDR3 DNA reads TGCGCCAGCAGCCAAGAGGCAGGTCAGCTGATCTCTGGAAACACCATATATTTT.

The CDR3 is CASSPLDRADTQYF. Here the CDR3 DNA reads TGTGCCAGCTCACCACTGGACAGGGCAGATACGCAGTATTTT. V gene TRBV18 combines with J gene TRBJ2-3, with 8 bases identical to TRBD1. The CDR3 has 14 residues. Trimming cost V 1 base and J 4 bases; bases outside gene matches: 1. CDR1 is KGHSH and CDR2 is LQKENI in the germline V gene.

This rearrangement joins TRBV2 to TRBJ2-1; the D is unclear. The CDR3 sequence is 14 residues long. Trimming removed 0 bases at V and 6 bases at J, with 9 bases between. Germline V CDR1 and CDR2: SNHLY, FYNNEI. The CDR3 spells CASSEALHGNEQFF. The CDR3 region has the DNA TGTGCCAGCAGTGAAGCCTTACATGGCAATGAGCAGTTCTTC.

The V call is TRBV5-6, the J call TRBJ2-1; possible D gene TRBD2, 6 bases. Per germline, CDR1 SGHDT and CDR2 YYEEEE. There are 15 residues in the CDR3. V shed 3 bases and J shed 7 bases, with 17 bases lying between them. This chain's CDR3 is CASSYRLGLGNEQFF. The CDR3 region has the DNA TGTGCCAGCAGCTACCGACTAGGGCTTGGGAATGAGCAGTTCTTC.

V and J are TRBV29-1 and TRBJ2-7; 8 bases align to TRBD1. Germline V CDR1 and CDR2: SQVTM, ANQGSEA. V trimming: 4 bases; J trimming: 5 bases; junction bases outside the gene matches: 13. This CDR3 spans 15 amino acids. The CDR3 protein is CSVGGPRTGFDEQYF. CDR3 coding DNA: TGCAGCGTTGGAGGACCCAGGACAGGGTTCGACGAGCAGTACTTC.

V usage is TRBV18 and J usage is TRBJ1-4, with TRBD1 matching 7 bases. The CDR3 loop spans 14 amino acids. Germline V gives CDR1 KGHSH, CDR2 LQKENI. The V segment lost 3 bases and the J segment 8 bases; nucleotides outside the gene matches: 6. The CDR3 is CASSPTGFWEKLFF. The CDR3 DNA follows: TGTGCCAGCTCACCGACAGGGTTTTGGGAAAAACTGTTTTTT.

The J gene is TRBJ1-2, the V gene TRBV7-9, with 8 bases identical to TRBD1. The CDR3 covers 13 residues. Germline V gene sequence: CDR1 SEHNR, CDR2 FQNEAQ (reference sequence). J gave up 5 bases and V 6 bases, and 5 bases lay outside the gene matches. Here the CDR3 reads CASSTDRGYGYTF. In DNA form, the CDR3 reads TGTGCCAGCAGTACTGACAGGGGTTATGGCTACACCTTC.

J is TRBJ1-3 and V is TRBV15; D is uncertain. This CDR3 region has 17 residues. Germline V gene sequence: CDR1 LNHNV, CDR2 YYDKDF (reference sequence). The germline V and J ends were trimmed by 0 bases and 0 bases, with 12 bases remaining between them. The CDR3 spells CATSREVQGGSGNTIYF. The CDR3 nucleotides read TGTGCCACCAGCAGAGAAGTCCAAGGAGGCTCTGGAAACACCATATATTTT.

This clone is a singleton in its sample. This chain connects TRBV5-1 to TRBJ1-3; 7 bases are shared with TRBD1. J gave up 0 bases and V 4 bases, and 4 bases lay outside the gene matches. The germline gives CDR1 SGHRS, CDR2 YFSETQ. The CDR3 has 15 amino acids. The CDR3 loop reads CASSPGQNSGNTIYF. The CDR3 bases are TGCGCCAGCAGCCCGGGACAGAACTCTGGAAACACCATATATTTT.

J is TRBJ2-7 and V is TRBV5-1; D perhaps matches TRBD1 (6 bases). Germline values: CDR1 SGHRS, CDR2 YFSETQ. This CDR3 region has 14 residues. With 4 bases removed from V and 2 bases from J, the gap between germline ends came to 13 bases. CDR3 in amino acids: CASSQGFFPYEQYF. CDR3 coding DNA: TGCGCCAGCAGCCAGGGGTTTTTTCCCTACGAGCAGTACTTC.

This clone was picked up one time. V usage is TRBV21-1 and J usage is TRBJ2-7; TRBD1, as called in the table, went unchecked against the DNA. TRBV21-1 is given as a pseudogene. CDR3 size: 17 residues. CDR3 protein: CASTTLGTGRTPYEQYF. Written as DNA, the CDR3 is TGTGCCAGCACCACTTTGGGGACAGGGAGAACTCCCTACGAGCAGTACTTC.

This chain uses TRBV5-6 with TRBJ2-3; D possibly corresponds to TRBD2 (5 bases). Trimming took off 0 bases at V and 2 bases at J, with 10 bases between the two ends. Germline V gene sequence: CDR1 SGHDT, CDR2 YYEEEE. This CDR3 comprises 15 residues. For the CDR3, the DNA is TGTGCCAGCAGCTTGGAATCGCTAGCCACAGATACGCAGTATTTT. It encodes CASSLESLATDTQYF.

The chain links TRBV5-6 to TRBJ2-1, with D possibly TRBD1 on 5 matching bases. The CDR3 runs to 13 residues. CDR1 and CDR2 (germline): SGHDT, YYEEEE. V was trimmed by 4 bases and J by 4 bases, leaving 9 bases between them. CDR3 coding DNA: TGTGCCAGCAGCATTGACAGATACAATGAGCAGTTCTTC. Residues: CASSIDRYNEQFF. Drawing the rest from reference TRBV5-6 and TRBJ2-1, the complete variable domain is DAGVTQSPTHLIKTRGQQVTLRCSPKSGHDTVSWYQQALGQGPQFIFQYYEEEERQRGNFPDRFSGHQFPNYSSELNVNALLLGDSALYLCASSIDRYNEQFFGPGTRLTVL.

The rearrangement links TRBV5-4 to TRBJ2-3, with TRBD2 matching over 11 bases. The V segment lost 0 bases and the J segment 0 bases; nucleotides outside the gene matches: 3. This CDR3 is 17 amino acids long. Germline loops: CDR1 SGHNT, CDR2 YYREEE (reference sequence). The CDR3 bases are TGTGCCAGCAGCTTGGGCCTAGCGGGGGGTAGCACAGATACGCAGTATTTT. Amino acids: CASSLGLAGGSTDTQYF.

The CDR3 reads CASSQGWGNHYSGANVLTF. The CDR3 nucleotides are TGTGCCAGCAGCCAGGGGTGGGGGAACCATTACTCTGGGGCCAACGTCCTGACTTTC. The gene calls are TRBV7-9 and TRBJ2-6, with D perhaps TRBD1 (6 bases). Trimming shortened V by 5 bases and J by 0 bases, and 20 bases separated the two germline ends. Looked up from germline, CDR1 is SEHNR and CDR2 is FQNEAQ (reference sequence). The CDR3 sequence is 19 residues long.

The rearrangement uses TRBV19 and TRBJ2-3, with TRBD2 as a possible D gene (6 bases). CDR1 and CDR2 from the germline V gene are LNHDA and SQIVND (reference sequence). The length of the CDR3 is 14 residues. Between the trimmed V and J ends, which lost 3 bases and 6 bases, there was a span of 13 bases. CDR3 sequence reads: CASSISLATDTQYF. For the CDR3, the DNA is TGTGCCAGTAGTATCTCACTAGCAACGGATACGCAGTATTTT. The complete variable domain, with remaining parts taken from reference TRBV19 and TRBJ2-3, reads DGGITQSPKYLFRKEGQNVTLSCEQNLNHDAMYWYRQDPGQGLRLIYYSQIVNDFQKGDIAEGYSVSREKKESFPLTVTSAQKNPTAFYLCASSISLATDTQYFGPGTRLTVL.

The chain links TRBV19 to TRBJ2-2; tentative D call: TRBD2 (5 bases). Germline values: CDR1 LNHDA, CDR2 SQIVND (reference sequence). V was pared by 4 bases and J by 2 bases, with 8 bases between. CDR3 length: 14 amino acids. CDR3 sequence: CASSTGLNTGELFF. The CDR3 DNA sequence: TGTGCCAGTAGTACGGGGTTAAACACCGGGGAGCTGTTTTTT.

CDR3 in DNA: TGCGCCAGCAGCCAAAGACTGACAGGGAGCCCCAACACTGAAGCTTTCTTT. This encodes CASSQRLTGSPNTEAFF. The V and J genes are TRBV4-1 and TRBJ1-1; 7 positions match TRBD1. From germline, CDR1 is MGHRA and CDR2 YSYEKL. The CDR3 length is 17 residues. V dropped 2 bases and J dropped 2; count of bases not matched to a gene: 11.

The chain employs TRBV7-2 and TRBJ1-2; D gene ambiguous. The germline V gene encodes CDR1 SGHTA and CDR2 FQGNSA. The CDR3 spans 12 residues. V lost 4 bases to trimming and J lost 8 bases, with 11 bases between them. The CDR3 bases are TGTGCCAGCAGCTCCAACTCAATCGGCTACACCTTC. It translates to CASSSNSIGYTF.

DNA for the CDR3: TGTGCCAGCAGCTTGGAGGGCCTACCTAGCACCTACGAGCAGTACTTC. The encoded protein is CASSLEGLPSTYEQYF. The chain has TRBV5-5 and TRBJ2-7; D may be TRBD2 (5 bases). The V gene lost 0 bases and the J gene lost 2 bases, with 15 bases spanning the gap. This CDR3 region has 16 residues. The germline V gene encodes CDR1 SGHKS and CDR2 YYEKEE (reference sequence).

The V gene is TRBV11-3, the J gene TRBJ2-7, with TRBD1 matching 8 bases. From germline, CDR1 is SGHNT and CDR2 YENEEA. The CDR3 extends over 12 amino acids. V trimming: 5 bases; J trimming: 6 bases; junction bases outside the gene matches: 3. CDR3 loop: CASSGQGGEQYF. CDR3 DNA: TGTGCCAGCAGCGGACAGGGAGGCGAGCAGTACTTC. The full variable domain, with the rest looked up from reference TRBV11-3 and TRBJ2-7, is EAGVVQSPRYKIIEKKQPVAFWCNPISGHNTLYWYLQNLGQGPELLIRYENEEAVDDSQLPKDRFSAERLKGVDSTLKIQPAELGDSAVYLCASSGQGGEQYFGPGTRLTVT.